Each of the 2 T cell receptor beta chains below was sequenced from the same sample in a study of shared clonotypes between healthy human individuals. The assay was immunoSEQ multiplex PCR, and TCRdb's table has in-frame clones only and misses some. The sample lists about 1,800,000 clones; approximately 94% were seen once. CD45RO negativity and positive selection for CCR7 defined naive CD8 cells, a population that excluded terminally differentiated effector memory CD45RA+ cells. The sample comprised naive CD8+ T cells sorted from blood. The receptors stem from a man younger than 35 in good health.

J is TRBJ2-3 and V is TRBV28; the D call may be TRBD1 or TRBD2 (5 bases each). The V gene's germline CDR1 is MDHEN and CDR2 SYDVKM. Trimming pared 4 bases from V and 2 bases from J, leaving 10 bases between. The CDR3 sequence is 14 residues long. This CDR3 is CASSSGTLTDTQYF. The CDR3 nucleotides read TGTGCCAGCAGTTCCGGGACCCTCACAGATACGCAGTATTTT.

The CDR3 reads CASSPPLGGNNEQFF. Here the CDR3 DNA reads TGTGCCAGCTCACCACCTCTGGGAGGGAACAATGAGCAGTTCTTC. V is TRBV18 and J is TRBJ2-1; TRBD2 aligns across 7 bases. CDR1 is KGHSH, CDR2 LQKENI, per germline. The V gene end was trimmed by 0 bases and the J gene end by 5 bases; junction bases not matched to a gene: 4. The CDR3 loop spans 15 amino acids.